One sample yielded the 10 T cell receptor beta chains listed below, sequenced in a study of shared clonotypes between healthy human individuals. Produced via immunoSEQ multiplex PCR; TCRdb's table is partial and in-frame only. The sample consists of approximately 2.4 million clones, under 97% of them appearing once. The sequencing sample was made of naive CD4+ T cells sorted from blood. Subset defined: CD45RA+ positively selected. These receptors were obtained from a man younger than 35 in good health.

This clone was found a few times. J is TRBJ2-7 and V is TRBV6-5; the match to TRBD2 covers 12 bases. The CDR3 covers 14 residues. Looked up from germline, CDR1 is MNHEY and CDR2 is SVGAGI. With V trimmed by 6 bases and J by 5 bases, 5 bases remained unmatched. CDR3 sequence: CASRRLAGDHEQYF. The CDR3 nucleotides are TGTGCCAGCAGACGACTAGCGGGAGACCACGAGCAGTACTTC.

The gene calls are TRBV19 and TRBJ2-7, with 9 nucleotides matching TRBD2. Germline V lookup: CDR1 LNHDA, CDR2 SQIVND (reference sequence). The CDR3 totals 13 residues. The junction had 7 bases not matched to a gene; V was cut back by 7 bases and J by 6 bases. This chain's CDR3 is CASIGAGGGEQYF. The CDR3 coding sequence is TGTGCCAGTATTGGAGCGGGGGGAGGCGAGCAGTACTTC. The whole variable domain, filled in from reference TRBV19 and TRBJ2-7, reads DGGITQSPKYLFRKEGQNVTLSCEQNLNHDAMYWYRQDPGQGLRLIYYSQIVNDFQKGDIAEGYSVSREKKESFPLTVTSAQKNPTAFYLCASIGAGGGEQYFGPGTRLTVT.

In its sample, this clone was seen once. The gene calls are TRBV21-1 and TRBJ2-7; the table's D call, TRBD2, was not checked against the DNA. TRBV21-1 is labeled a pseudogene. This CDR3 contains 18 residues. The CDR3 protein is CASSKVGLAGASSYEQYF. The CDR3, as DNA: TGTGCCAGCAGCAAAGTGGGACTAGCGGGAGCTTCCTCCTACGAGCAGTACTTC.

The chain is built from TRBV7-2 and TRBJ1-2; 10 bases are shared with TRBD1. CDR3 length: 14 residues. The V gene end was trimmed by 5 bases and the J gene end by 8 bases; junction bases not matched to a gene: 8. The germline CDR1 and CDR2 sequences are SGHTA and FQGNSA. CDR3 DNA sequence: TGTGCCAGCAGCCAGACAGGGGGCTTAAGGGGCTACACCTTC. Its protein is CASSQTGGLRGYTF.

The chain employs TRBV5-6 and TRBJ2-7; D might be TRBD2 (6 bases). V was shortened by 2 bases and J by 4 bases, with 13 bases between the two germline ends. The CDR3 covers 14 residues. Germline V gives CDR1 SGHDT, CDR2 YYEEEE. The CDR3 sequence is CASSFSGRFYEQYF. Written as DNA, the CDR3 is TGTGCCAGCAGCTTCTCAGGGAGGTTTTACGAGCAGTACTTC.

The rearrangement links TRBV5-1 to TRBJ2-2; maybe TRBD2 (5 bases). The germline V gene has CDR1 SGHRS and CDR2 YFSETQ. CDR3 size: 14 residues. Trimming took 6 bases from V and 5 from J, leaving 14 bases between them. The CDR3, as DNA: TGCGCCAGCAAAGAAGCGGAATTGACCGGGGAGCTGTTTTTT. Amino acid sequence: CASKEAELTGELFF.

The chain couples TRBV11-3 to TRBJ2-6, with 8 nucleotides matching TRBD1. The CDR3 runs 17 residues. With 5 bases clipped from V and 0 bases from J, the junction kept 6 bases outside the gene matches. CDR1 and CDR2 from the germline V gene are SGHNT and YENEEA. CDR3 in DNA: TGTGCCAGCAGCACCGGGACAGGAAGCTCTGGGGCCAACGTCCTGACTTTC. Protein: CASSTGTGSSGANVLTF.

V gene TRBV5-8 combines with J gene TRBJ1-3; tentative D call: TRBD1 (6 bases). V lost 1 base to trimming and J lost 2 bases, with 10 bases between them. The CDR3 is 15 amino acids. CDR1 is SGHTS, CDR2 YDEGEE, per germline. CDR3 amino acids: CASSLLRTAGNTIYF. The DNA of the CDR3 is TGTGCCAGCAGCTTGCTGAGGACAGCTGGAAACACCATATATTTT.

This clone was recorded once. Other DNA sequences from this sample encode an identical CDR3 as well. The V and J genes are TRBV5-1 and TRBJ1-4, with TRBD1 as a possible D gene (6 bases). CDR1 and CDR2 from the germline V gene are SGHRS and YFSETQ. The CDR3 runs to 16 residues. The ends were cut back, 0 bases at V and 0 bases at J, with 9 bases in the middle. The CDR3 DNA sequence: TGCGCCAGCAGCTTGGTAGGGGGGGCAACTAATGAAAAACTGTTTTTT. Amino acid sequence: CASSLVGGATNEKLFF.

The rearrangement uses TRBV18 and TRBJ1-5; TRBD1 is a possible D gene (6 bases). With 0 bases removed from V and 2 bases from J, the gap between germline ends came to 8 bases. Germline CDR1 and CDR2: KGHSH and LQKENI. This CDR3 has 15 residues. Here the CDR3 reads CASSPPDRRNQPQHF. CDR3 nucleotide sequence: TGTGCCAGCTCACCACCGGACAGACGCAATCAGCCCCAGCATTTT. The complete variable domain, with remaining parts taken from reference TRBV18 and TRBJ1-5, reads NAGVMQNPRHLVRRRGQEARLRCSPMKGHSHVYWYRQLPEEGLKFMVYLQKENIIDESGMPKERFSAEFPKEGPSILRIQQVVRGDSAAYFCASSPPDRRNQPQHFGDGTRLSIL.